These 30 T cell receptor beta chains originate from one sample sequenced in a study of blood T cells in healthy people across ages. The authors ran a second PCR of roughly 6 to 12 cycles using a sample-barcoded 5' primer and a J-beta primer mix. TCRdb recomputed calls from the 5' RACE reads with MiXCR, one row per CDR3 protein. The table shows about 730,000 distinct CDR3 sequences, with approximately 39% occurring only once. The sequencing sample was made of blood. The receptors originated from a woman aged 60-75 years in good health.

This clonotype has a single count. The chain is built from TRBV20-1 and TRBJ1-2; TRBD1 is a possible D gene (6 bases). The CDR3 sequence is 14 residues long. With 0 bases removed from V and 3 bases from J, the gap between germline ends came to 11 bases. From germline, CDR1 is DFQATT and CDR2 SNEGSKA (reference sequence). The chain's CDR3 is CSAREQGRDYGYTF. DNA of the CDR3: TGCAGTGCTAGAGAGCAGGGGCGTGACTATGGCTACACCTTC.

The genes are TRBV7-2 and TRBJ1-2, with D perhaps TRBD1 (5 bases). Trimming took 4 bases from V and 4 from J, leaving 13 bases between them. Germline V gene lookup returns CDR1 SGHTA and CDR2 FQGNSA. CDR3 length equals 14 residues. The CDR3, as DNA: TGTGCCAGCAGCTCTCCAGGGTCAACCTATGGCTACACCTTC. Protein product: CASSSPGSTYGYTF.

The rearrangement links TRBV7-6 to TRBJ2-7; tentatively, D is TRBD1 (6 bases). Germline CDR1 and CDR2: SGHVS and FNYEAQ. The CDR3 has 13 residues. V lost 8 bases to trimming and J lost 6 bases, with 17 bases between them. The CDR3 coding sequence is TGTGCCAGCGGCCTCGAACAGGGTTCCGAGCAGTACTTC. It translates to CASGLEQGSEQYF. The complete variable domain, with remaining parts taken from reference TRBV7-6 and TRBJ2-7, reads GAGVSQSPRYKVTKRGQDVALRCDPISGHVSLYWYRQALGQGPEFLTYFNYEAQQDKSGLPNDRFSAERPEGSISTLTIQRTEQRDSAMYRCASGLEQGSEQYFGPGTRLTVT.

This clonotype was seen repeatedly, ten times or more. This chain joins TRBV6-1 and TRBJ2-1; 15 bases match TRBD2. CDR1 and CDR2 (germline): MNHNS, SASEGT. The CDR3 loop spans 19 amino acids. The trim removed 4 bases at V and 0 bases at J, leaving 7 bases unmatched. DNA of the CDR3: TGTGCCAGCAGTGGCGGGACTAGCGGGAGGTGGAGCTCCTACAATGAGCAGTTCTTC. It is translated as CASSGGTSGRWSSYNEQFF.

CDR3: CASRQGYEKLFF. The DNA for the CDR3 is TGTGCCAGCCGACAGGGGTATGAAAAACTGTTTTTT. The rearrangement links TRBV2 to TRBJ1-4; 8 nucleotides match TRBD1. This CDR3 has 12 amino acids. Germline V gene data show CDR1 as SNHLY and CDR2 as FYNNEI. Trimming removed 8 bases from V and 6 bases from J; junction bases left unmatched: 2.

J is TRBJ2-7 and V is TRBV2; TRBD2 agrees at 7 bases. The CDR3 spans 18 residues. The germline V gene encodes CDR1 SNHLY and CDR2 FYNNEI. J was trimmed by 7 bases and V by 3 bases; bases with no gene match: 21. In DNA, the CDR3 is TGTGCCAGCAGTGATCGGGGCGGGTCTAGCGGAACCTACAATGAGCAGTACTTC. Translation gives CASSDRGGSSGTYNEQYF. Complete variable domain (other parts from reference TRBV2 and TRBJ2-7): EPEVTQTPSHQVTQMGQEVILRCVPISNHLYFYWYRQILGQKVEFLVSFYNNEISEKSEIFDDQFSVERPDGSNFTLKIRSTKLEDSAMYFCASSDRGGSSGTYNEQYFGPGTRLTVT.

The chain is built from TRBV18 and TRBJ1-5; D ambiguous. The V gene lost 0 bases and the J gene lost 2 bases, with 11 bases spanning the gap. Germline V CDR1 and CDR2: KGHSH, LQKENI. The CDR3 consists of 16 residues. The CDR3 loop reads CASSPPIRSGNQPQHF. DNA for the CDR3: TGTGCCAGCTCACCACCGATCAGGTCGGGCAATCAGCCCCAGCATTTT.

The chain has TRBV15 and TRBJ2-7, with 9 bases that match TRBD2. This CDR3 spans 21 amino acids. The germline gives CDR1 LNHNV, CDR2 YYDKDF (reference sequence). Germline trimming cut 0 bases from V and 1 base from J; bases unmatched to any gene: 19. CDR3 in amino acids: CATSRDYGDLRLAETSYEQYF. The CDR3 region has the DNA TGTGCCACCAGCAGAGATTACGGGGACCTTAGACTAGCGGAAACGTCCTACGAGCAGTACTTC.

The V call is TRBV29-1, the J call TRBJ2-1; TRBD2 matches at 12 bases. Germline V lookup: CDR1 SQVTM, CDR2 ANQGSEA. The CDR3 is made up of 14 amino acids. V shed 2 bases and J 9 bases; nucleotides not matched to a gene: 5. CDR3 DNA: TGCAGCGTTGAAAGACTAGCGGGAGTGGGTGAGCAGTTCTTC. This gives the protein CSVERLAGVGEQFF.

This clonotype was observed a few times. The chain links TRBV7-7 to TRBJ2-1, with TRBD2 matching over 9 bases. Germline trimming cut 1 base from V and 13 bases from J; bases unmatched to any gene: 8. Per germline, CDR1 SSHAT and CDR2 FNYEAQ (reference sequence). This CDR3 is built from 14 residues. The CDR3 region has the DNA TGTGCCAGCAGCTTAGGGACTAGCGAGGGGCCCCAGTTCTTC. Protein product: CASSLGTSEGPQFF. The full variable domain, rest sourced from reference TRBV7-7 and TRBJ2-1, is GAGVSQSPRYKVTKRGQDVTLRCDPISSHATLYWYQQALGQGPEFLTYFNYEAQPDKSGLPSDRFSAERPEGSISTLTIQRTEQRDSAMYRCASSLGTSEGPQFFGPGTRLTVL.

The chain has TRBV4-2 and TRBJ2-5; the D gene is possibly TRBD2 (6 bases). The J call may be in error: the DNA end matches TRBJ2-7 better. Germline CDR1 LGHNA, CDR2 YNFKEQ. CDR3 size: 15 residues. CDR3 in DNA: TGTGCCAGCAGCCAGTCCGGGAGCATGGCTTACGAGCAGTACTTC. Amino acids: CASSQSGSMAYEQYF.

The chain couples TRBV27 to TRBJ1-2; 10 positions agree with TRBD1. Germline assignment: CDR1 MNHEY and CDR2 SMNVEV (reference sequence). CDR3 size: 13 residues. V lost 3 bases to trimming and J lost 8 bases; unmatched junction nucleotides: 3. The CDR3 DNA reads TGTGCCAGCAGTTTGACAGGGGGCTTCGGCTACACCTTC. Translating gives CASSLTGGFGYTF.

This clonotype was recorded a few times. The rearrangement joins TRBV27 to TRBJ2-7, with D possibly TRBD1 on 6 matching bases. The ends were cut back, 2 bases at V and 2 bases at J, with 19 bases in the middle. Germline assignment: CDR1 MNHEY and CDR2 SMNVEV (reference sequence). This CDR3 region has 17 residues. The CDR3, as DNA: TGTGCCAGCAGTTTAGTTCCACTCCGAGACAGGACCTACGAGCAGTACTTC. Encoded protein: CASSLVPLRDRTYEQYF.

A word on this clonotype: At one boundary the junction diverges from the germline segment, which might be a read error. This chain connects TRBV12-3 or TRBV12-4 to TRBJ1-1, with 8 bases fitting TRBD1. The CDR3 covers 15 residues. Here the CDR3 DNA reads TGTGTCAGCAGTCCCCGTGCAGGGGGCAACACTGAAGCTTTCTTT. This sequence encodes CVSSPRAGGNTEAFF.

For this clonotype: A clone one base away is much larger, so this may be a read error. This chain uses TRBV2 with TRBJ2-7; D assignment may be TRBD1 or TRBD2 (5 bases each). The CDR3 has 14 amino acids. V shed 5 bases and J shed 2 bases, with 13 bases lying between them. CDR1 is SNHLY and CDR2 is FYNNEI in the germline V gene. Written as DNA, the CDR3 is TGTGCCAGCAGTAACCGGGACCCTCCCTACGAGCAGTACTTC. Its translation: CASSNRDPPYEQYF.

In regard to this clonotype: One end of the junction is discordant with germline, which a read error may explain. The chain is built from TRBV9 and TRBJ1-2; no firm D call. Germline V gene data show CDR1 as SGDLS and CDR2 as YYNGEE. The CDR3 is 14 residues long. In nucleotides, the CDR3 is TGTGCCAGCAGCGTAGATGTGGCCCACTATGGCTACACCTTT. Amino acids: CASSVDVAHYGYTF.

This chain uses TRBV7-2 with TRBJ2-5; 11 bases are a match to TRBD1. The germline V gene has CDR1 SGHTA and CDR2 FQGNSA. The CDR3 runs 14 residues. V trimming: 7 bases; J trimming: 11 bases; junction bases outside the gene matches: 12. CDR3 region: CASTDRGRDNEQYF. The CDR3 nucleotides read TGTGCCAGCACGGACAGGGGGCGGGACAATGAGCAGTACTTC. Full variable domain (rest looked up from reference TRBV7-2 and TRBJ2-5): GAGVSQSPSNKVTEKGKDVELRCDPISGHTALYWYRQSLGQGLEFLIYFQGNSAPDKSGLPSDRFSAERTGGSVSTLTIQRTQQEDSAVYLCASTDRGRDNEQYFGPGTRLLVL.

In its sample, this clonotype was seen many times. The genes are TRBV12-3 or TRBV12-4 and TRBJ2-5; D possibly corresponds to TRBD2 (6 bases). Trimming took off 3 bases at V and 3 bases at J, with 11 bases between the two ends. CDR3 length: 14 residues. CDR3 nucleotide sequence: TGTGCCAGCAGTTTGACTAGTGGGGAAGAGACCCAGTACTTC. It is translated as CASSLTSGEETQYF.

With regard to this clonotype: One end of the junction does not line up with germline, which may come from a read error. The J gene is TRBJ1-3, the V gene TRBV28, with D perhaps matching TRBD1 (6 bases). CDR1 and CDR2 (germline): MDHEN, SYDVKM. The CDR3 has 13 amino acids. In DNA, the CDR3 is TGCGCCAGCAGTTGGGACAAACGAAACACCATATATTTT. This gives the protein CASSWDKRNTIYF.

The V call is TRBV20-1, the J call TRBJ2-7, with D uncertain. The CDR3 length is 15 residues. Germline loops: CDR1 DFQATT, CDR2 SNEGSKA (reference sequence). Trimming removed 6 bases from V and 0 bases from J, with 18 bases in between. CDR3 nucleotides: TGCAGTGCCGACCCGGTGCGAGGTGGCTCCTACGAGCAGTACTTC. Its translation is CSADPVRGGSYEQYF.

The V gene is TRBV3-1, the J gene TRBJ1-5; D gene uncertain. The CDR3 totals 17 residues. Germline values: CDR1 LGHDT, CDR2 YNNKEL (reference sequence). Trimming shortened V by 1 base and J by 3 bases, and 16 bases separated the two germline ends. The CDR3 sequence: CASSQGEQVTFNQPQHF. The CDR3 nucleotides read TGTGCCAGCAGCCAAGGCGAGCAGGTCACGTTCAATCAGCCCCAGCATTTT. The entire variable domain, with the rest obtained from reference TRBV3-1 and TRBJ1-5, is as follows: DTAVSQTPKYLVTQMGNDKSIKCEQNLGHDTMYWYKQDSKKFLKIMFSYNNKELIINETVPNRFSPKSPDKAHLNLHINSLELGDSAVYFCASSQGEQVTFNQPQHFGDGTRLSIL.

The V and J genes are TRBV6-5 and TRBJ1-1; no clear D gene. V lost 5 bases and J 4 bases, leaving 11 bases between the germline ends. The CDR3 contains 13 residues. In germline, CDR1 is MNHEY, CDR2 SVGAGI. In DNA form, the CDR3 reads TGTGCCAGCAGTCGAGAGAAGGGCACTGAAGCTTTCTTT. Translating gives CASSREKGTEAFF.

The chain links TRBV24-1 to TRBJ2-7; 8 nucleotides agree with TRBD2. CDR1 KGHDR and CDR2 SFDVKD come from the germline V gene. V lost 4 bases and J lost 10; bases outside the gene matches: 11. The CDR3 totals 14 residues. CDR3 in amino acids: CATSDQAGADVQYF. In nucleotides, the CDR3 is TGTGCCACCAGTGACCAAGCGGGAGCAGACGTTCAGTACTTC.

This clonotype was seen many times. V and J are TRBV20-1 and TRBJ2-7; 7 nucleotides align to TRBD2. Trimming removed 4 bases from V and 3 bases from J; junction bases left unmatched: 6. There are 13 residues in the CDR3. Per germline, CDR1 DFQATT and CDR2 SNEGSKA (reference sequence). The CDR3 coding sequence is TGCAGTGCTAAACAAACTAGCGACTACGAGCAGTACTTC. This codes for CSAKQTSDYEQYF.

This clonotype has just a few counts. This chain connects TRBV27 to TRBJ2-7; either TRBD1 or TRBD2 may supply D (5 bases each). CDR1 is MNHEY, CDR2 SMNVEV, per germline (reference sequence). V was clipped by 0 bases and J by 0 bases, with 9 bases between them. The CDR3 has 15 residues. This CDR3 reads CASSLSGRSSYEQYF. In DNA, the CDR3 is TGTGCCAGCAGTTTATCGGGACGTAGCTCCTACGAGCAGTACTTC.

The chain recombines TRBV15 with TRBJ1-2, with TRBD1 as a possible D gene (6 bases). The V gene lost 3 bases and the J gene lost 6 bases, with 17 bases spanning the gap. The CDR3 contains 15 residues. Germline V gives CDR1 LNHNV, CDR2 YYDKDF (reference sequence). The CDR3 region has the DNA TGTGCCACCAGCAGTGTCACAGGGACGGGCGATGGCTACACCTTC. It encodes CATSSVTGTGDGYTF.

J is TRBJ2-3 and V is TRBV6-2 or TRBV6-3; D is possibly TRBD1 (6 bases). Germline values: CDR1 MNHEY, CDR2 SVGEGT. Between the trimmed V and J ends, which lost 8 bases and 2 bases, there was a span of 23 bases. The CDR3 totals 17 residues. This chain's CDR3 is CASFSLRGSSDTDTQYF. The CDR3 nucleotides read TGTGCCAGCTTCTCCCTTAGGGGGAGTAGTGACACAGATACGCAGTATTTT.

The V gene is TRBV30, the J gene TRBJ2-7; TRBD2 might be the D (5 bases). Germline lookup yields CDR1 GTSNPN and CDR2 SVGIG (reference sequence). The CDR3 is 12 residues long. V gave up 5 bases and J gave up 3 bases, with 11 bases separating them. The CDR3 DNA reads as TGTGCCTGGGAAGGCGGAGGCTACGAGCAGTACTTC. Its translation: CAWEGGGYEQYF.

This chain connects TRBV9 to TRBJ1-1; TRBD1 agrees at 9 bases. The CDR3 covers 15 residues. The germline CDR1 and CDR2 sequences are SGDLS and YYNGEE. J lost 5 bases, V lost 4 bases, and 9 bases had no gene match. Here the CDR3 reads CASSLTGGELTEAFF. The CDR3, as DNA: TGTGCCAGCAGCTTAACAGGGGGCGAGCTGACTGAAGCTTTCTTT.

This clonotype was counted between two and nine times. The gene calls are TRBV7-2 and TRBJ2-1; D gene ambiguous. V lost 2 bases and J 8 bases, leaving 16 bases between the germline ends. Per the germline V gene, CDR1 is SGHTA and CDR2 is FQGNSA. The CDR3 sequence is 15 residues long. The CDR3 protein is CASSLSSLALDEQFF. The CDR3 nucleotides read TGTGCCAGCAGCTTAAGCAGTTTAGCCTTGGATGAGCAGTTCTTC.